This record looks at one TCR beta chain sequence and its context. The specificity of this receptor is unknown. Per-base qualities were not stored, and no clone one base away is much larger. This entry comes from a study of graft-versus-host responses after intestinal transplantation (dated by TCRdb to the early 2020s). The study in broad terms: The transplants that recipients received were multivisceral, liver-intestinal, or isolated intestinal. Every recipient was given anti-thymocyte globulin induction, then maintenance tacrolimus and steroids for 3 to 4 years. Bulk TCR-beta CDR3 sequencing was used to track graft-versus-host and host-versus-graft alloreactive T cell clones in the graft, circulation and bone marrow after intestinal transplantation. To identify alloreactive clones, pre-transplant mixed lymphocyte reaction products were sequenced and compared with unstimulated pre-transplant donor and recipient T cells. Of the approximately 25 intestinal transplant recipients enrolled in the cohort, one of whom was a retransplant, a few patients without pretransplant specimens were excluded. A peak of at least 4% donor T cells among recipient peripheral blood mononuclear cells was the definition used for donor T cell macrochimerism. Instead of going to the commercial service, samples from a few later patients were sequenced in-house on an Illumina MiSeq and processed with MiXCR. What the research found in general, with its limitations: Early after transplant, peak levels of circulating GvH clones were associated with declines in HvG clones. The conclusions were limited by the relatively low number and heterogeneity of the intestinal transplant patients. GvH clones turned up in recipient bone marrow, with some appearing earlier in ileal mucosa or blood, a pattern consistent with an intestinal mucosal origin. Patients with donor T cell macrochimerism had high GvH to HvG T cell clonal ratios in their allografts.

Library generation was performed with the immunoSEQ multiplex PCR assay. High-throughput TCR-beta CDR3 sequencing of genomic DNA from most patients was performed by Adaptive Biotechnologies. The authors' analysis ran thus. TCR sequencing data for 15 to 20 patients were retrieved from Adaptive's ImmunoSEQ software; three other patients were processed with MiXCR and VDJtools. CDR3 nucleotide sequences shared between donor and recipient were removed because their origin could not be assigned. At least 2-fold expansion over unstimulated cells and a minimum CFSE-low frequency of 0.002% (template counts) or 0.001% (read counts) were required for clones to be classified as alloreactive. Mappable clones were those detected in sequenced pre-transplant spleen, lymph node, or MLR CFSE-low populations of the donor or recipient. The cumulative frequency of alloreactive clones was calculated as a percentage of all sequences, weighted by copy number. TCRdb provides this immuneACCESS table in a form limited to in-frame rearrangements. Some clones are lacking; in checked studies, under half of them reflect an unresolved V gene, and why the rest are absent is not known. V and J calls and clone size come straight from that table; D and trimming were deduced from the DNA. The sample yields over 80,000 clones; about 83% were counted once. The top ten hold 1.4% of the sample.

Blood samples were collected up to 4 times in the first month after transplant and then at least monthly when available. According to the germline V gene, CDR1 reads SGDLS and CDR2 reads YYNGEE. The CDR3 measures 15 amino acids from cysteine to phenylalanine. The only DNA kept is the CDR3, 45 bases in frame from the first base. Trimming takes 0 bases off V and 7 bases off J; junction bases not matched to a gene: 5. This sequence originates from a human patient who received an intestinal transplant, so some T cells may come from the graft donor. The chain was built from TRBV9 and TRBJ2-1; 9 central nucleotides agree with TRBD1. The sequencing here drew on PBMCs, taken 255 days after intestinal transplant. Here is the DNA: TGTGCCAGCAGCGTAGAGGGACAGGGAATGAATGAGCAGTTCTTC. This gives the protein CASSVEGQGMNEQFF.